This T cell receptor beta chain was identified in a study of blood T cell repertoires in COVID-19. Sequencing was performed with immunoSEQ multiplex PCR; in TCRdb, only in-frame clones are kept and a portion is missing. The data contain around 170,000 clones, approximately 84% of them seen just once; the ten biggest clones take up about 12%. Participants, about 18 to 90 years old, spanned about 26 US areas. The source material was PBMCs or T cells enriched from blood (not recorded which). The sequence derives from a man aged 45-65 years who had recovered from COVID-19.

CDR3 loop: CASPAGGTVINQPQHF. CDR3 nucleotides: TGTGCCAGCCCCGCCGGCGGGACAGTGATCAATCAGCCCCAGCATTTT. The chain is built from TRBV6-4 and TRBJ1-5; 7 positions agree with TRBD1. The ends lost 8 bases at V and 3 bases at J; junction bases unmatched: 13. The length of the CDR3 is 16 residues. The germline gives CDR1 MRHNA, CDR2 SNTAGT.